At least ten counts were recorded for the clone carrying this T cell receptor (beta chain). A much larger clone lies a single base off, so this may be a read error. Individual cDNA molecules each carried unique molecular identifiers attached by the library. TCRdb passed the RACE reads through MiXCR, listing each CDR3 protein once. The sample yields about 380,000 distinct CDR3 sequences, 4% to 6% seen once. These data belong to a study of human T cells and chemical hapten exposure. Study background: Readings were taken at 6 days from patch tests that had applied 0.01% DPC to the upper back.

The V end was cut by 6 bases, the J end by 1 base, with 5 bases between. This CDR3 has 12 residues. From germline, CDR1 is MNHEY and CDR2 SVGAGI. Time point noted: pre-sensitization, week 0. Treatment: therapeutic diphenylcyclopropenone sensitization with weekly scalp DPC. The sample in question was whole blood, obtained in connection with sensitization to the hapten diphenylcyclopropenone (DPC). The TCR sequence derives from a woman in her forties or fifties with alopecia areata. Some clones in this sample may be carry-over from other donors' samples. The chain uses TRBV6-5 and TRBJ2-3; D unresolved. CDR3 sequence reads: CASRLGTDTQYF. The CDR3 nucleotides are TGTGCCAGCAGATTAGGCACAGATACGCAGTATTTT.